The 28 T cell receptor beta chains presented below share a single source sample, sequenced in a study of sequential checkpoint blockade in melanoma (dated by TCRdb to the late 2010s). Interpreted using the paper, the treatment or condition label stands for: randomized to nivolumab then ipilimumab (arm A) or the reverse (arm B). The library was prepared using the immunoSEQ multiplex PCR assay. The table was pulled from immuneACCESS by TCRdb, which kept in-frame rearrangements only. Such tables lose some clones; where checked, under half of the loss comes from unresolved V genes, and the rest has no known cause. The sample yields under 5,500 clones; 15% to 20% were counted once. The ten biggest clones cover over 15% of the sample. The specimen comprised tumor tissue (inferred from file names), sampled from a patient given nivolumab and ipilimumab in sequence. Receptors were obtained from a human donor with melanoma.

By proportion, this clone is medium-sized. V gene TRBV4-1 combines with J gene TRBJ1-5, with D possibly matching TRBD1 (5 bases). Germline V gene lookup returns CDR1 MGHRA and CDR2 YSYEKL. The germline V and J ends were trimmed by 3 bases and 1 base, with 19 bases remaining between them. The CDR3 has 18 residues. The CDR3 sequence is CASSQDAHPGRSNQPQHF. The CDR3 bases are TGCGCCAGCAGCCAGGACGCCCATCCAGGGCGAAGCAATCAGCCCCAGCATTTT.

This clone was detected ten times or more. The genes are TRBV11-1 and TRBJ2-1; 7 bases are a match to TRBD2. The V gene end was trimmed by 5 bases and the J gene end by 5 bases; junction bases not matched to a gene: 9. The CDR3 covers 15 residues. CDR1 and CDR2 (germline): SGHAT, FQDESV (reference sequence). The CDR3 spells CASSPTSAGDNEQFF. CDR3 bases: TGTGCCAGCAGCCCTACCTCCGCGGGGGACAATGAGCAGTTCTTC.

This clone is medium-sized. J is TRBJ1-1 and V is TRBV12-2; TRBD1 is taken as the D call from the table, unchecked against the DNA. TRBV12-2 is shown as a pseudogene. The CDR3 consists of 14 residues. CDR3 in DNA: TGTGCCATACTTCGGACAGGGGGTGGCACTGAAGCTTTCTTT. Its translation is CAILRTGGGTEAFF.

V usage is TRBV19 and J usage is TRBJ1-2, with TRBD1 matching over 7 bases. The J segment lost 3 bases and the V segment lost 3 bases, leaving 4 bases of the junction unmatched. The germline CDR1 and CDR2 sequences are LNHDA and SQIVND (reference sequence). CDR3 length: 14 amino acids. CDR3 in DNA: TGTGCCAGTAGTATGGATGACAGGGACTATGGCTACACCTTC. It is translated as CASSMDDRDYGYTF.

This clone was observed a handful of times. The J gene is TRBJ1-3, the V gene TRBV6-8, with 8 bases that match TRBD1. This CDR3 is built from 16 residues. V shed 2 bases, J shed 4 bases, and the junction held 7 bases outside the gene matches. Per germline, CDR1 MNHGY and CDR2 SAAAGT. The CDR3 nucleotides are TGTGCCAGCAGTTACGCCGGACAGGGATTCGGAAACACCATATATTTT. This sequence encodes CASSYAGQGFGNTIYF.

The chain joins TRBV25-1 to TRBJ2-5; tentative D call: TRBD2 (6 bases). The CDR3 has 14 residues. V was clipped by 6 bases and J by 4 bases, with 15 bases between them. CDR1 and CDR2 from the germline V gene are MGHDK and SYGVNS. The CDR3: CASSKGRGPETQYF. The DNA for the CDR3 is TGTGCCAGCAGCAAGGGGCGGGGTCCAGAGACCCAGTACTTC. The full variable domain, in which reference TRBV25-1 and TRBJ2-5 provide the parts outside the CDR3, is EADIYQTPRYLVIGTGKKITLECSQTMGHDKMYWYQQDPGMELHLIHYSYGVNSTEKGDLSSESTVSRIRTEHFPLTLESARPSHTSQYLCASSKGRGPETQYFGPGTRLLVL.

This rearrangement joins TRBV14 to TRBJ2-3; 9 positions match TRBD2. V lost 1 base to trimming and J lost 2 bases; unmatched junction nucleotides: 7. CDR3 length: 17 amino acids. CDR1 is SGHDN, CDR2 FVKESK, per germline. The CDR3 protein is CASSQAYSGGITDTQYF. For the CDR3, the DNA is TGTGCCAGCAGCCAAGCTTACAGCGGGGGGATCACAGATACGCAGTATTTT.

The rearrangement joins TRBV28 to TRBJ2-2, with 9 nucleotides matching TRBD1. J was trimmed by 6 bases and V by 4 bases; bases with no gene match: 9. The CDR3 totals 16 residues. Germline V CDR1 and CDR2: MDHEN, SYDVKM. The CDR3 protein is CASSSFGQGRAGELFF. In DNA form, the CDR3 reads TGTGCCAGCAGTTCCTTCGGACAGGGGAGGGCCGGGGAGCTGTTTTTT.

This clone has ten or more counts. The rearrangement links TRBV6-8 to TRBJ2-3; 9 bases line up with TRBD1. This CDR3 is built from 16 residues. J gave up 1 base and V 7 bases, and 9 bases lay outside the gene matches. Germline assignment: CDR1 MNHGY and CDR2 SAAAGT. This CDR3 is CASTLQGALGTDTQYF. The CDR3, as DNA: TGTGCCAGCACCTTACAGGGGGCGTTAGGCACAGATACGCAGTATTTT.

This chain links TRBV14 with TRBJ2-2, with 8 nucleotides matching TRBD2. This CDR3 has 16 amino acids. Germline CDR1 SGHDN, CDR2 FVKESK. Germline trimming cut 3 bases from V and 5 bases from J; bases unmatched to any gene: 8. The CDR3 sequence is CASSHSGTRYTGELFF. The CDR3 DNA reads TGTGCCAGCAGCCACTCCGGGACTAGATATACCGGGGAGCTGTTTTTT.

V gene TRBV28 combines with J gene TRBJ2-7; no definite D call. The V and J ends lost 7 bases and 6 bases respectively, with 13 bases between them. In germline, CDR1 is MDHEN, CDR2 SYDVKM. The CDR3 is 12 residues long. CDR3 sequence: CASTPPRGEQYF. In DNA, the CDR3 is TGTGCCAGCACCCCCCCCCGCGGCGAGCAGTACTTC.

This clone is deemed medium-sized. The V and J genes are TRBV11-3 and TRBJ2-5; no firm D call. This CDR3 region has 14 residues. Per germline, CDR1 SGHNT and CDR2 YENEEA. Trimming took 1 base from V and 5 from J, leaving 11 bases between them. The CDR3: CASSLVMAGETQYF. Here the CDR3 DNA reads TGTGCCAGCAGCTTAGTAATGGCCGGGGAGACCCAGTACTTC.

The gene calls are TRBV6-8 and TRBJ1-2; TRBD1 might be the D (5 bases). V lost 8 bases, J lost 3 bases, and 19 bases lay in between. The CDR3 loop spans 15 amino acids. Germline V gene lookup returns CDR1 MNHGY and CDR2 SAAAGT. The chain's CDR3 is CASGARTDSHYGYTF. CDR3 coding DNA: TGTGCCAGCGGAGCCCGAACAGACAGCCACTATGGCTACACCTTC.

This chain uses TRBV11-3 with TRBJ1-1; D possibly corresponds to TRBD1 (6 bases). Trimming pared 5 bases from V and 1 base from J, leaving 11 bases between. The CDR3 length is 14 residues. Germline CDR1 SGHNT, CDR2 YENEEA. As DNA, the CDR3 is TGTGCCAGCAGCCCTGGAGGGGGGAACACTGAAGCTTTCTTT. This encodes CASSPGGGNTEAFF.

A remark on this clone: A read error may produce the germline difference seen at one junction end. The chain recombines TRBV7-7 with TRBJ2-1, with 13 positions matching TRBD2. This CDR3 region has 15 residues. CDR1 and CDR2 (germline): SSHAT, FNYEAQ (reference sequence). CDR3 nucleotide sequence: TGTGCTAGCAGCGCAGGGACTAGCGGGGACAATGAGCAGTTCTTC. It yields the protein CASSAGTSGDNEQFF.

This clone is medium-sized (0.01 to 0.1%) in the sample. The chain employs TRBV4-1 and TRBJ1-1; D is perhaps TRBD1 (5 bases). The germline V gene encodes CDR1 MGHRA and CDR2 YSYEKL. This CDR3 contains 13 residues. The V gene lost 3 bases and the J gene lost 1 base, with 6 bases spanning the gap. This CDR3 is CASSQGGNTEAFF. The CDR3 DNA follows: TGCGCCAGCAGCCAGGGGGGGAACACTGAAGCTTTCTTT.

The sample holds a few counts of this clone. The rearrangement joins TRBV7-6 to TRBJ2-5, with no clear D. V lost 1 base, J lost 0 bases, and 6 bases lay in between. Germline V gives CDR1 SGHVS, CDR2 FNYEAQ. The CDR3 is 14 residues long. The CDR3 is CASSLGQHQETQYF. CDR3 in DNA: TGTGCCAGCAGCTTAGGGCAGCACCAAGAGACCCAGTACTTC.

The chain has TRBV11-3 and TRBJ1-6, with 7 bases identical to TRBD1. The CDR3 is 15 amino acids. J gave up 6 bases and V 7 bases, and 9 bases lay outside the gene matches. Germline CDR1 reads SGHNT; CDR2 reads YENEEA. CDR3: CASTRSGTVNSPLHF. The CDR3, as DNA: TGTGCCAGCACCCGGTCGGGGACAGTTAATTCACCCCTCCACTTT.

This sequence joins TRBV5-1 and TRBJ2-5, with D perhaps being TRBD1 or TRBD2 (6 bases each). The germline V gene encodes CDR1 SGHRS and CDR2 YFSETQ. V lost 2 bases to trimming and J lost 0 bases, with 8 bases between them. CDR3 length equals 14 residues. The CDR3 region has the DNA TGCGCCAGCAGCTTAAGGGGGGACCAAGAGACCCAGTACTTC. Translated, it gives CASSLRGDQETQYF.

This clone came up many times. The chain carries TRBV28 and TRBJ2-2, with D perhaps TRBD2 (6 bases). Germline CDR1 reads MDHEN; CDR2 reads SYDVKM. The CDR3 runs 15 residues. V lost 4 bases and J lost 6, with 15 bases in between. CDR3 sequence (DNA): TGTGCCAGCAGTTCTTGGGGGGAGGTGTCCGGGGAGCTGTTTTTT. Translating gives CASSSWGEVSGELFF.

CDR3: CASSPPTGTYEQYF. The CDR3 DNA is TGTGCCAGCAGCCCCCCTACAGGGACCTACGAGCAGTACTTC. The chain links TRBV6-8 to TRBJ2-7; D possibly corresponds to TRBD1 (6 bases). V lost 6 bases and J 2 bases, leaving 14 bases between the germline ends. Germline V gene data show CDR1 as MNHGY and CDR2 as SAAAGT. This CDR3 contains 14 residues.

This clone showed up just a few times. The chain recombines TRBV11-3 with TRBJ1-1, with 9 bases fitting TRBD1. Unmatched junction bases numbered 9, after V lost 5 bases and J lost 5 bases. In germline, CDR1 is SGHNT, CDR2 YENEEA. The CDR3 length is 15 residues. Here the CDR3 reads CASSTGTGKGTEAFF. CDR3 DNA sequence: TGTGCCAGCAGCACGGGGACAGGGAAGGGGACTGAAGCTTTCTTT. Variable domain in full (rest from reference TRBV11-3 and TRBJ1-1): EAGVVQSPRYKIIEKKQPVAFWCNPISGHNTLYWYLQNLGQGPELLIRYENEEAVDDSQLPKDRFSAERLKGVDSTLKIQPAELGDSAVYLCASSTGTGKGTEAFFGQGTRLTVV.

The gene calls are TRBV5-1 and TRBJ1-2; D is possibly TRBD1 (5 bases). V lost 4 bases and J 4 bases, leaving 14 bases between the germline ends. The CDR3 runs to 14 residues. Germline assignment: CDR1 SGHRS and CDR2 YFSETQ. In nucleotides, the CDR3 is TGCGCCAGCAGCCCGCCTGGGGGGGTCTATGGCTACACCTTC. It yields the protein CASSPPGGVYGYTF.

The V gene is TRBV5-1, the J gene TRBJ2-5; 7 nucleotides match TRBD1. Germline-derived CDR1 and CDR2 are SGHRS and YFSETQ. The length of the CDR3 is 14 residues. The J segment lost 3 bases and the V segment lost 3 bases, leaving 5 bases of the junction unmatched. CDR3 sequence reads: CASSYAGTEETQYF. The CDR3 DNA sequence: TGCGCCAGCAGCTACGCCGGGACAGAAGAGACCCAGTACTTC.

This clone is labeled as medium-sized (0.01 to 0.1%). The V call is TRBV11-3, the J call TRBJ2-5; 13 nucleotides line up with TRBD2. The CDR3 has 16 residues. V lost 3 bases, J lost 2 bases, and 3 bases stayed unmatched. The germline gives CDR1 SGHNT, CDR2 YENEEA. The chain's CDR3 is CASSLGTSGTQETQYF. The CDR3 region has the DNA TGTGCCAGCAGCTTGGGGACTAGCGGGACTCAAGAGACCCAGTACTTC.

In its sample, this clone is medium-sized. The rearrangement uses TRBV28 and TRBJ2-7; 7 bases are shared with TRBD2. CDR3 length: 16 amino acids. J was trimmed by 4 bases and V by 6 bases; bases with no gene match: 15. Looked up from germline, CDR1 is MDHEN and CDR2 is SYDVKM. As DNA, the CDR3 is TGTGCCAGCAGCCATACCCCGGGACTACTTTTTTACGAGCAGTACTTC. Protein product: CASSHTPGLLFYEQYF. Using reference TRBV28 and TRBJ2-7 for the parts outside the CDR3, the full variable domain is DVKVTQSSRYLVKRTGEKVFLECVQDMDHENMFWYRQDPGLGLRLIYFSYDVKMKEKGDIPEGYSVSREKKERFSLILESASTNQTSMYLCASSHTPGLLFYEQYFGPGTRLTVT.

The chain combines TRBV6-8 with TRBJ1-2; D is perhaps TRBD1 (6 bases). The germline CDR1 and CDR2 sequences are MNHGY and SAAAGT. This CDR3 has 16 residues. V was clipped by 5 bases and J by 4 bases, with 20 bases between them. CDR3 sequence: CASSPISGAEGYGYTF. CDR3 DNA: TGTGCCAGCAGTCCCATTTCAGGGGCTGAAGGCTATGGCTACACCTTC.

This chain connects TRBV6-7 to TRBJ2-7; TRBD1 aligns across 9 bases. TRBV6-7 is an open reading frame, and its role is uncertain. This CDR3 is built from 11 residues. The CDR3 nucleotides are TGTGTCACAGGGGGCAAATACGAGCAGTACTTC. Encoded protein: CVTGGKYEQYF.